This TCR beta chain was recorded in a study of shared clonotypes between healthy human individuals. General study points: Measured sharing among donors was expected to vary with sequencing depth.

In the case of this clone: Its cognate antigen is unknown.

Only in-frame clones appear in the TCRdb table, and some are missing; sequencing was by immunoSEQ multiplex PCR. The table includes 2 million to 2.5 million clones, roughly 94% detected once. V was shortened by 5 bases and J by 12 bases, with 20 bases between the two germline ends. Germline V CDR1 and CDR2: SNHLY, FYNNEI. There are 13 residues in the CDR3. The rearrangement links TRBV2 to TRBJ2-7, with D possibly TRBD1 on 6 matching bases. Input material: naive CD4+ T cells sorted from blood. Subset reported: CD45RA+ positively selected. The origin of this receptor is a man aged 18-30 years in good health. The CDR3, as DNA: TGTGCCAGCAGTTCACAGGACAGTCTAACAGGGTACTTC. Its translation: CASSSQDSLTGYF.